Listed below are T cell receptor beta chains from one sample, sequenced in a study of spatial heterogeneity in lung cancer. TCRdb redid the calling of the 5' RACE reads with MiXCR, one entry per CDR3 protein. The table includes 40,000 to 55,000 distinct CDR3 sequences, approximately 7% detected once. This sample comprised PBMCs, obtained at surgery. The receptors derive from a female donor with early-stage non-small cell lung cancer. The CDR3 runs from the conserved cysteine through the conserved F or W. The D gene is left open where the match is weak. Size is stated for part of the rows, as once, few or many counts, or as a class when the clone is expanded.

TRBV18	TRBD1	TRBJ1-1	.	CASQRQGENTEAFF	TGTGCCAGCCAAAGACAGGGGGAAAACACTGAAGCTTTCTTT
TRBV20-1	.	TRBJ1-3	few	CSARDQLTRYGGNTIYF	TGCAGTGCTAGAGACCAACTCACGCGGTACGGTGGAAACACCATATATTTT
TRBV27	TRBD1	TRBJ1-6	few	CASSRQQGIENSPLHF	TGTGCCAGCAGCCGCCAACAGGGGATAGAGAATTCACCCCTCCACTTT
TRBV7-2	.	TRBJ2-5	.	CASSLAGGHEETQYF	TGTGCCAGCAGCTTAGCGGGGGGGCACGAAGAGACCCAGTACTTC
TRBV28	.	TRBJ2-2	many	CASTQSNTGELFF	TGTGCCAGCACGCAATCGAACACCGGGGAGCTGTTTTTT
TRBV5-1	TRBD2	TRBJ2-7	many	CASSPGLAGNEQYF	TGCGCCAGCAGCCCGGGACTAGCGGGGAACGAGCAGTACTTC
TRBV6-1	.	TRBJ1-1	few	CASSAGTEAFF	TGTGCCAGCAGTGCGGGCACTGAAGCTTTCTTT
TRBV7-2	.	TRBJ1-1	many	CASTHWDTEAFF	TGTGCCAGCACCCATTGGGACACTGAAGCTTTCTTT
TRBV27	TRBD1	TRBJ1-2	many	CASSVQGGAYGYTF	TGTGCCAGCAGTGTACAGGGGGGAGCGTATGGCTACACCTTC
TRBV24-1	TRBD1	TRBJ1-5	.	CATSDADRGINQPQHF	TGTGCCACCAGTGATGCAGACAGGGGGATCAATCAGCCCCAGCATTTT
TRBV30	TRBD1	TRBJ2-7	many	CAWDSGQGQIRQYF	TGTGCCTGGGACTCGGGACAGGGCCAGATAAGGCAGTACTTC
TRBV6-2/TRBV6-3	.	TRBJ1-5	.	CASSYSFWSGPNQPQHF	TGTGCCAGCAGTTACTCGTTTTGGTCAGGGCCCAATCAGCCCCAGCATTTT
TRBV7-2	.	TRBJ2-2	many	CASSLRTGTGELFF	TGTGCCAGCAGCTTAAGGACGGGCACCGGGGAGCTGTTTTTT
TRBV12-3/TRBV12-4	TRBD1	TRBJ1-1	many	CASTQGQGSTEAFF	TGTGCCAGCACCCAGGGACAGGGGAGCACTGAAGCTTTCTTT
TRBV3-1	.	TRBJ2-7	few	CASSQRDRRGSYEQYF	TGTGCCAGCAGCCAAAGAGACAGACGAGGGTCCTACGAGCAGTACTTC
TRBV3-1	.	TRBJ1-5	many	CASSQDISNQPQHF	TGTGCCAGCAGCCAAGACATTAGCAATCAGCCCCAGCATTTT
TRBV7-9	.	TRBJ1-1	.	CASSGGRAAFF	TGTGCCAGCAGTGGAGGGAGGGCAGCTTTCTTT
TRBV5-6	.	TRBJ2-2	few	CASSLQGNTGELFF	TGTGCCAGCAGCTTACAGGGGAACACCGGGGAGCTGTTTTTT
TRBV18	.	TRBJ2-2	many	CASSPQSGELFF	TGTGCCAGCTCACCACAGTCCGGGGAGCTGTTTTTT
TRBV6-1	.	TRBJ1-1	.	CASKKKTQTSTEAFF	TGTGCCAGTAAGAAAAAGACCCAGACGAGCACTGAAGCTTTCTTT
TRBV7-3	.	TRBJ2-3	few	CASSSGLRTDTQYF	TGTGCCAGCAGCTCGGGACTCCGCACAGATACGCAGTATTTT
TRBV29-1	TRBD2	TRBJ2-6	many	CSVTPAGPTGANVLTF	TGCAGCGTTACCCCAGCGGGGCCAACTGGGGCCAACGTCCTGACTTTC
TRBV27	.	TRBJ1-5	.	CASSPGYSNQPQHF	TGTGCCAGCAGCCCAGGATATAGCAATCAGCCCCAGCATTTT
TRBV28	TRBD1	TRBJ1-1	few	CASSPTGGWIAFF	TGTGCCAGCAGTCCGACAGGGGGGTGGATAGCTTTCTTT
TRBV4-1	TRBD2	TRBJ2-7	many	CASSRSQGLAASYEQYF	TGCGCCAGCAGCCGTTCCCAGGGACTAGCGGCCTCCTACGAGCAGTACTTC
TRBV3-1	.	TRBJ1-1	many	CASSQMVGIGTEAFF	TGTGCCAGCAGCCAAATGGTTGGGATTGGCACTGAAGCTTTCTTT
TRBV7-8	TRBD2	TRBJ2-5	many	CASSLGRTSGGETQYF	TGTGCCAGCAGCTTAGGAAGGACTAGCGGAGGAGAGACCCAGTACTTC
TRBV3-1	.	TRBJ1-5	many	CASSQGWAAYQPQHF	TGTGCCAGCAGCCAAGGATGGGCGGCTTATCAGCCCCAGCATTTT
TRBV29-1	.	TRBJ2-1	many	CSGVNLSREQFF	TGCAGCGGCGTTAACCTCAGCAGGGAGCAGTTCTTC
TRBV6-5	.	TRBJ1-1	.	CASMGDRVEAFF	TGTGCCAGCATGGGCGACCGGGTTGAAGCTTTCTTT
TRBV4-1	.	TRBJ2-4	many	CASSPRMIIGGAKNIQYF	TGCGCCAGCAGCCCCAGAATGATTATAGGGGGGGCCAAAAACATTCAGTACTTC
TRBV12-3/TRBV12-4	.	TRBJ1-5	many	CASSSQPGYSNQPQHF	TGTGCCAGCAGTTCGCAACCGGGGTATAGCAATCAGCCCCAGCATTTT